This T cell receptor beta chain was profiled in a study of T cells in localized non-small cell lung cancer. Study results and limitations: There were a median roughly 60 of the top 100 tumor clones appearing in adjacent lung.

Points on this clone: The antigen remains unidentified.

The data were produced by immunoSEQ multiplex PCR, yet TCRdb's version contains in-frame clones alone and is incomplete. Of 40,000 to 65,000 clones detected, 85% to 90% appear once; the ten largest clones hold about 16%. V was pared by 3 bases and J by 13 bases, with 1 base of the junction left unmatched. This CDR3 is built from 11 residues. The germline gives CDR1 MNHNS, CDR2 SASEGT. This chain uses TRBV6-1 with TRBJ1-4; 8 bases match TRBD1. The sample consisted of PBMCs, taken before any cancer treatment. This TCR was recovered from a female donor with stage II lung adenocarcinoma. The CDR3 loop is CASSDDRGLFF. Here the CDR3 DNA reads TGTGCCAGCAGTGACGACAGGGGACTGTTTTTT.